This T cell receptor beta chain was captured in a study of T-cell reconstitution after alpha-beta-depleted transplantation in children. Overall study results and limits: It was surviving recipient T cells and thymic progenitors that gave some patients high TCRbeta diversity at day 60. At the one-year point after transplant, T-cell counts and TCRbeta diversity were found to come mostly from T cells that had been newly produced. Alpha-beta T cells about two months after transplant reportedly derived from several hundred expanded graft clones.

During its preparation, the TCRbeta library received unique molecular identifiers. TCRdb recomputed calls from the PCR reads with MiXCR, one row per CDR3 protein. The data show a few hundred thousand distinct CDR3 sequences, 9.5% to 13% seen once. This clonotype came up many times. Its target is not known. The CDR3 is 15 amino acids. Per germline, CDR1 SGHRS and CDR2 YFSETQ. V was trimmed by 5 bases and J by 0 bases, leaving 9 bases between them. The rearrangement links TRBV5-1 to TRBJ1-6, with D hard to call. The sequenced sample was PBMCs, obtained before TCRalphabeta/CD19-depleted stem cell transplant. The sequence came from a child younger than two with acute myeloid leukemia, due to receive a stem cell transplant. The DNA of the CDR3 is TGCGCCAGCAGGGTCGAAAGCTCCTATAATTCACCCCTCCACTTT. Translation gives CASRVESSYNSPLHF.